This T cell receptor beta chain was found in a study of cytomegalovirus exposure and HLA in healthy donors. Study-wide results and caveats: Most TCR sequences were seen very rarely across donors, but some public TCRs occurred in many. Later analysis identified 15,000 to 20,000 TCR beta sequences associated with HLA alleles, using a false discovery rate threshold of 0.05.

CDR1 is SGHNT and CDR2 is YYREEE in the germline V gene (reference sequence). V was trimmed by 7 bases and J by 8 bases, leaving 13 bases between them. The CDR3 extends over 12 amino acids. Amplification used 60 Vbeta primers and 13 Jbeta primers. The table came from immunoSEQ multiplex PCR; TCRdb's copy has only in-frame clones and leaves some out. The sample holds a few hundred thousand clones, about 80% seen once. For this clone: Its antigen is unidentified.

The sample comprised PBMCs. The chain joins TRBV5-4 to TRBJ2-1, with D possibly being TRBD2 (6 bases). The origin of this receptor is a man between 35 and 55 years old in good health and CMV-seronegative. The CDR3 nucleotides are TGTGCCAGCGGGGGACTGTCGGATGAGCAGTTCTTC. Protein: CASGGLSDEQFF.